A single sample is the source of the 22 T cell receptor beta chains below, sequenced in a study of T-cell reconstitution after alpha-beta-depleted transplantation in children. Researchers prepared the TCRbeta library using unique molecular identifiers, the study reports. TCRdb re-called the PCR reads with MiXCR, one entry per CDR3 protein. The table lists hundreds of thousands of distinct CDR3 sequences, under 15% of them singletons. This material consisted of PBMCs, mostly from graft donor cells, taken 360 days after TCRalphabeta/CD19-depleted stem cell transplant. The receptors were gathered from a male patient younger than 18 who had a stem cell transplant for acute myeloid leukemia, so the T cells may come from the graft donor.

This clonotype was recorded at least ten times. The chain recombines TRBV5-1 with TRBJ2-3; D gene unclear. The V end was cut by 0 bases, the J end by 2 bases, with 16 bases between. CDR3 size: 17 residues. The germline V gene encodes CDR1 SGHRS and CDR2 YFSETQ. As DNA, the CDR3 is TGCGCCAGCAGCTTGGAGGCCTCTCCGCCCCACACAGATACGCAGTATTTT. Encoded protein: CASSLEASPPHTDTQYF.

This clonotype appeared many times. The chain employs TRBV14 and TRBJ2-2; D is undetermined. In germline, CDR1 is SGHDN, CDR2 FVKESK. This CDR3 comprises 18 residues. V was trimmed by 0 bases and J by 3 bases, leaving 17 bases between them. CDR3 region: CASSQDSLPGRYTGELFF. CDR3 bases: TGTGCCAGCAGCCAAGATTCCCTCCCCGGGCGGTACACCGGGGAGCTGTTTTTT. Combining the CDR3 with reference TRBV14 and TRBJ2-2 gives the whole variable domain EAGVTQFPSHSVIEKGQTVTLRCDPISGHDNLYWYRRVMGKEIKFLLHFVKESKQDESGMPNNRFLAERTGGTYSTLKVQPAELEDSGVYFCASSQDSLPGRYTGELFFGEGSRLTVL.

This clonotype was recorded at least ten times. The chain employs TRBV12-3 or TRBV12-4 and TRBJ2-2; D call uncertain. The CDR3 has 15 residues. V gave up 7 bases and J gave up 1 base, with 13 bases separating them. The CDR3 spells CASTRLVGNTGELFF. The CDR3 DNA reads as TGTGCCAGCACCCGGCTCGTCGGGAACACCGGGGAGCTGTTTTTT.

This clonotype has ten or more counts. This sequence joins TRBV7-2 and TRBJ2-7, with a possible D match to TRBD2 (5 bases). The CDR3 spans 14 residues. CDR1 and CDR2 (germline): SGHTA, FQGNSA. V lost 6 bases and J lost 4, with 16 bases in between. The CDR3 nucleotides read TGTGCCAGCAGTCCCTCCGCGGGCTCATACGAGCAGTACTTC. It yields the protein CASSPSAGSYEQYF.

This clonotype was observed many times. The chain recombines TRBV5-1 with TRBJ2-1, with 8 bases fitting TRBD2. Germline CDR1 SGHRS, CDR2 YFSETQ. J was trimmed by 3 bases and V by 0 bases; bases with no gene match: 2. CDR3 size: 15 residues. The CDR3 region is CASSLDGTSYNEQFF. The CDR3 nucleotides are TGCGCCAGCAGCTTGGATGGGACTAGCTACAATGAGCAGTTCTTC.

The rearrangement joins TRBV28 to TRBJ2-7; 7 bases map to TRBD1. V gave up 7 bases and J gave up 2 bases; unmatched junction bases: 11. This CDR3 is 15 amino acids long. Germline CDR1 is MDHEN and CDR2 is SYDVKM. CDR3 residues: CASKWNRGSPYEQYF. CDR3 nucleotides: TGTGCCAGCAAATGGAACAGGGGCTCTCCCTACGAGCAGTACTTC.

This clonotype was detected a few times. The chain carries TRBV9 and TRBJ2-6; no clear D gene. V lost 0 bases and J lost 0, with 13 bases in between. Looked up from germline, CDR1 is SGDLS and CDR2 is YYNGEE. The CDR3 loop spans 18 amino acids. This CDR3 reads CASSVGLEGYSGANVLTF. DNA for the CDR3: TGTGCCAGCAGCGTAGGCTTGGAAGGATACTCTGGGGCCAACGTCCTGACTTTC.

The CDR3: CASSGTAGFYEQYF. CDR3 nucleotides: TGTGCCAGCAGCGGGACGGCTGGATTCTACGAGCAGTACTTC. The J gene is TRBJ2-7, the V gene TRBV7-9; D might be TRBD1 or TRBD2, each matching 5 bases. Trimming shortened V by 5 bases and J by 3 bases, and 14 bases separated the two germline ends. CDR1 and CDR2 from the germline V gene are SEHNR and FQNEAQ (reference sequence). The CDR3 spans 14 residues.

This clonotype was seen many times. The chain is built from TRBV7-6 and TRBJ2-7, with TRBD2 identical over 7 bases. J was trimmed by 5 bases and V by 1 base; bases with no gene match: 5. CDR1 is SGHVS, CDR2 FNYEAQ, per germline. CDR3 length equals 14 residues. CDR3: CASSLDGAGDEQYF. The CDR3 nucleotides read TGTGCCAGCAGCTTAGACGGTGCGGGAGACGAGCAGTACTTC. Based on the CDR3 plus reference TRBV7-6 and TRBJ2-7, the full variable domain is GAGVSQSPRYKVTKRGQDVALRCDPISGHVSLYWYRQALGQGPEFLTYFNYEAQQDKSGLPNDRFSAERPEGSISTLTIQRTEQRDSAMYRCASSLDGAGDEQYFGPGTRLTVT.

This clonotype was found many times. This CDR3 reads CASSLLHEQFF. CDR3 bases: TGTGCCAGCAGTTTGCTCCATGAGCAGTTCTTC. V is TRBV28 and J is TRBJ2-1; no clear D gene. V was cut by 3 bases and J by 8 bases, with 5 bases left in between. The length of the CDR3 is 11 residues. The germline V gene has CDR1 MDHEN and CDR2 SYDVKM.

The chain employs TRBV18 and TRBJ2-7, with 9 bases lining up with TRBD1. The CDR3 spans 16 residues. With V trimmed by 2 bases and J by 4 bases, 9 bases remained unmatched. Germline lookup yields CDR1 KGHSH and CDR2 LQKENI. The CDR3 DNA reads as TGTGCCAGCTCACCATTCGGACAGGGGTTGGATTACGAGCAGTACTTC. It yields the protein CASSPFGQGLDYEQYF. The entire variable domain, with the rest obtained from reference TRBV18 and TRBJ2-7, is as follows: NAGVMQNPRHLVRRRGQEARLRCSPMKGHSHVYWYRQLPEEGLKFMVYLQKENIIDESGMPKERFSAEFPKEGPSILRIQQVVRGDSAAYFCASSPFGQGLDYEQYFGPGTRLTVT.

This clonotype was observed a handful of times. This CDR3 reads CASSSYGQDGYEQYF. The CDR3 nucleotides are TGTGCCAGCTCATCTTACGGACAGGATGGATACGAGCAGTACTTC. The V call is TRBV18, the J call TRBJ2-7; 7 bases align to TRBD1. This CDR3 is 15 amino acids long. The V gene's germline CDR1 is KGHSH and CDR2 LQKENI. The V gene end was trimmed by 5 bases and the J gene end by 4 bases; junction bases not matched to a gene: 11.

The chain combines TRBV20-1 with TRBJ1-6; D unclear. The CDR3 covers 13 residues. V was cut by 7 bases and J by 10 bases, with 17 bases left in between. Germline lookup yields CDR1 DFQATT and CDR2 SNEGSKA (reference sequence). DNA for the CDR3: TGCAGTGGAGGATACGAAATACACTCACCCCTCCACTTT. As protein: CSGGYEIHSPLHF.

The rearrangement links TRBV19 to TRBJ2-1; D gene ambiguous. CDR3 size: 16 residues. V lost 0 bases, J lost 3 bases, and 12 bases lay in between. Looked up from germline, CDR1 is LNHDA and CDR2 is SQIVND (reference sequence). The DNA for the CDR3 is TGTGCCAGTAGTATAGACTGGGTATCACTCTACAATGAGCAGTTCTTC. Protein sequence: CASSIDWVSLYNEQFF.

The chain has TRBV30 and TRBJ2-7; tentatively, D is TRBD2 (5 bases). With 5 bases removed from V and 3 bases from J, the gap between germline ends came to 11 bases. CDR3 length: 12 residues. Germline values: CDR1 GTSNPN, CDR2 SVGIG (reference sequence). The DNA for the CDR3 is TGTGCCTGGGACCCCGGAGGCTACGAGCAGTACTTC. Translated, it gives CAWDPGGYEQYF.

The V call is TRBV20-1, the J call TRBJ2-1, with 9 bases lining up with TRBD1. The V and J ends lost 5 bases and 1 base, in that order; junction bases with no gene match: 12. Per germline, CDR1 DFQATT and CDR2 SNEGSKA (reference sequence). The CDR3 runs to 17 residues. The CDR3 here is CSAQTLGQGRSYNEQFF. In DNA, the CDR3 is TGCAGTGCTCAGACCCTGGGACAGGGCAGGTCCTACAATGAGCAGTTCTTC.

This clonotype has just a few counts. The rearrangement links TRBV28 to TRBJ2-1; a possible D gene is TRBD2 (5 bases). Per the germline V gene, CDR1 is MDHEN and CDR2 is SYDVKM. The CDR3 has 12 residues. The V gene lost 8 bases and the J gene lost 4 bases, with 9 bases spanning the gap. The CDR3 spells CASLRGYNEQFF. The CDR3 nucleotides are TGTGCCAGCCTTAGAGGGTACAATGAGCAGTTCTTC.

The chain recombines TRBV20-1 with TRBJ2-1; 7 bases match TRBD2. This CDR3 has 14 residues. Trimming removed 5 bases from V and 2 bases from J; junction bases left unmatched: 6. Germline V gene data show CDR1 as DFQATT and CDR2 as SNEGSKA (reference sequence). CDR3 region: CSAYHGTTYNEQFF. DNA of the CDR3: TGCAGTGCTTACCACGGGACTACCTACAATGAGCAGTTCTTC.

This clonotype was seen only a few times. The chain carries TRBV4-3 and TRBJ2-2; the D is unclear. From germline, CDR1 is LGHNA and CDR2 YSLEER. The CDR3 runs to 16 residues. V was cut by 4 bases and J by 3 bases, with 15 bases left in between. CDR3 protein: CASSPSTFRDTGELFF. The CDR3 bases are TGCGCCAGCAGCCCGAGTACCTTTCGAGACACCGGGGAGCTGTTTTTT.

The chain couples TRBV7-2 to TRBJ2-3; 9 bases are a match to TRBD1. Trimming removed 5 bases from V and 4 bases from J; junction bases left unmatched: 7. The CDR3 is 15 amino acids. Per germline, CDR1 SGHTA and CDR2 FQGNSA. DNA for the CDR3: TGTGCCAGCAGCCCTGACAGGGGGGCACCAGATACGCAGTATTTT. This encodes CASSPDRGAPDTQYF.

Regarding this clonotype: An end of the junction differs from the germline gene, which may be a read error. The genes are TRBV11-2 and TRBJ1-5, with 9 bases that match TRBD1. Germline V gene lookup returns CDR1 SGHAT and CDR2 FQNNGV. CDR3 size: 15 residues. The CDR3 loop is CASTLEQGAVQPQHF. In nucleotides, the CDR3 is TGTGCCAGCACCTTAGAACAGGGGGCGGTCCAGCCCCAGCATTTT.

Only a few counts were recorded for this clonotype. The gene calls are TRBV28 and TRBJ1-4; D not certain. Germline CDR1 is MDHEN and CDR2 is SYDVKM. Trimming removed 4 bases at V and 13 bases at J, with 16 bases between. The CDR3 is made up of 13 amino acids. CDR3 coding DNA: TGTGCCAGCAGTTCTGCGGACGGCCGGGGACTGTTTTTT. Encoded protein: CASSSADGRGLFF.